The clone carrying this T cell receptor (beta chain) is a singleton in its sample. What it binds is unknown. The data were obtained in a study of vaccination effects on CD4 cells after COVID-19. Assay: immunoSEQ multiplex PCR; the TCRdb copy retains only in-frame clones and omits some. The sample includes approximately 28,000 clones, more than 75% of them seen just once. This CDR3 is 14 amino acids long. Trimming took off 0 bases at V and 0 bases at J, with 6 bases between the two ends. Per germline, CDR1 LGHNA and CDR2 YSLEER. Within the ViraFEST assay, antigen-specific CD4+ T cells underwent expansion with viral peptide pools prior to sequencing. On roughly day 10 of culture, CD4+ T cells were separated out. Documented for the person is a PCR-confirmed SARS-CoV-2 infection occurring between March and December 2020. Half the medium was replaced with IL-2 medium on days 3 and 7.

The TCR sequence derives from a human donor who had a prior SARS-CoV-2 infection. The sequencing here drew on CD4+ T cells from PBMCs cultured with HCoV-NL63 spike peptides, taken before COVID-19 vaccination. This chain uses TRBV4-3 with TRBJ2-7, with unresolved D. In DNA form, the CDR3 reads TGCGCCAGCAGCCAAGATTGGGGCTCCTACGAGCAGTACTTC. It specifies CASSQDWGSYEQYF.